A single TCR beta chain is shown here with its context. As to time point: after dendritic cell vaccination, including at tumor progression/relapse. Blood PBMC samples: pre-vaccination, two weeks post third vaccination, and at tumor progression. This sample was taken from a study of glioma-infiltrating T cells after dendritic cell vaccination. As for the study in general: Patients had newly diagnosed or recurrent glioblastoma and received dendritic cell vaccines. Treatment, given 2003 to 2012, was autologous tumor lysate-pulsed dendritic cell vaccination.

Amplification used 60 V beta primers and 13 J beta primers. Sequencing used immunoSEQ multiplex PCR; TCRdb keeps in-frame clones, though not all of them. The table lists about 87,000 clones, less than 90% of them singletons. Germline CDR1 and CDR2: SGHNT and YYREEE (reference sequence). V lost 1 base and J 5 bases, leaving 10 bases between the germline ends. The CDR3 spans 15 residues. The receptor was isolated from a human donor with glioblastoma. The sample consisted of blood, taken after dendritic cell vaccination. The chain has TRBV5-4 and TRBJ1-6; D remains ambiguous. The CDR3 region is CASSLTVRDNSPLHF. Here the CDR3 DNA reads TGTGCCAGCAGCTTGACTGTCCGGGATAATTCACCCCTCCACTTT.